These T cell receptor beta chains were read from a single sample in a study of shared clonotypes between healthy human individuals. Profiled with immunoSEQ multiplex PCR; TCRdb holds only in-frame clones, not every one. The sample comprises about 520,000 clones, 90% to 97% of which are singletons, and under 0.065% rests with the top ten. Sequenced: naive CD4+ T cells sorted from blood. These receptors all stem from a woman aged 30 to 39 in good health. Each CDR3 is given with its conserved first and last residue. D genes are given only for firm matches. Clone size is given for some rows only: seen once, a few or many times, or a class if the clone is expanded.

clone size,J gene,V gene,D gene,CDR3 protein,CDR3 DNA
-,TRBJ2-7,TRBV5-1,TRBD2,CASSLAGLYEQYF,TGCGCCAGCAGCCTAGCGGGATTATACGAGCAGTACTTC
-,TRBJ2-3,TRBV9,-,CASSVARTDTQYF,TGTGCCAGCAGCGTAGCTCGCACAGATACGCAGTATTTT
once,TRBJ2-6,TRBV15,-,CATTPGTAVSGANVLTF,TGTGCCACCACCCCCGGAACGGCCGTCTCTGGGGCCAACGTCCTGACTTTC
-,TRBJ2-4,TRBV27,TRBD2,CASSFFGEGNIQYF,TGTGCCAGCAGTTTTTTTGGGGAGGGGAACATTCAGTACTTC
-,TRBJ1-6,TRBV2,-,CASRMVRANYNSPLHF,TGTGCCAGCCGGATGGTCAGGGCGAACTATAATTCACCCCTCCACTTT
-,TRBJ2-2,TRBV2,-,CASSPTSTYTGELFF,TGTGCCAGCAGTCCGACTAGTACTTACACCGGGGAGCTGTTTTTT
-,TRBJ2-7,TRBV28,-,CASSNPTGLSYF,TGTGCCAGCAGTAATCCGACAGGTCTTTCGTACTTC
-,TRBJ2-1,TRBV28,-,CASLDMTSNEQFF,TGTGCCAGCTTAGACATGACTAGTAATGAGCAGTTCTTC
-,TRBJ1-5,TRBV28,TRBD1,CASSLGGGYNQPQHF,TGTGCCAGCAGTTTGGGAGGGGGCTACAATCAGCCCCAGCATTTT
-,TRBJ1-2,TRBV28,-,CASSLSGGLHYGYTF,TGTGCCAGCAGTTTATCGGGGGGACTTCACTATGGCTACACCTTC
-,TRBJ1-5,TRBV19,TRBD1,CASREDRSNQPQHF,TGTGCCAGTAGGGAGGACAGGAGCAATCAGCCCCAGCATTTT
-,TRBJ2-7,TRBV27,TRBD1,CASSSVLNRGTTYEQYF,TGTGCCAGCAGTTCCGTCCTTAACAGGGGAACGACCTACGAGCAGTACTTC
once,TRBJ2-2,TRBV11-3,TRBD2,CASSYSLAGGPVTGELFF,TGTGCCAGCAGCTATAGTTTAGCGGGAGGGCCGGTCACCGGGGAGCTGTTTTTT
-,TRBJ2-7,TRBV4-1,TRBD2,CASSSYGASGLYEQYF,TGCGCCAGCAGCTCCTATGGGGCTAGCGGGCTCTACGAGCAGTACTTC